The 4 T cell receptor beta chains in this list originate from one sample, sequenced in a study of cytomegalovirus exposure and HLA in healthy donors. PCR used 60 Vbeta primers and 13 Jbeta primers. The repertoire was sequenced with immunoSEQ multiplex PCR; TCRdb's copy has only in-frame clones and lacks some. The data show about 130,000 clones, approximately 83% seen once. The sequenced sample consisted of PBMCs. The receptors originated from a middle-aged woman in good health and CMV-seropositive.

Notes on this clone: A read error may account for a junction end that differs from germline. The V and J genes are TRBV7-7 and TRBJ2-1, with D uncertain. The CDR3 length is 16 residues. Germline V gene sequence: CDR1 SSHAT, CDR2 FNYEAQ (reference sequence). The CDR3: CASSLGYPSSYNEQFF. CDR3 DNA: TGTGCTAGCAGCTTAGGATACCCGAGCTCCTACAATGAGCAGTTCTTC.

V gene TRBV6-5 combines with J gene TRBJ2-5, with 8 bases lining up with TRBD2. The CDR3 totals 15 residues. CDR1 and CDR2 (germline): MNHEY, SVGAGI. V shed 2 bases and J 5 bases; nucleotides not matched to a gene: 7. The CDR3 DNA reads as TGTGCCAGCAGTTACATAGCGGGAAGGTCGGAGACCCAGTACTTC. It yields the protein CASSYIAGRSETQYF.

J is TRBJ1-5 and V is TRBV19, with D perhaps matching TRBD1 (6 bases). Germline V lookup: CDR1 LNHDA, CDR2 SQIVND (reference sequence). The CDR3 runs to 15 residues. V lost 5 bases to trimming and J lost 0 bases, with 11 bases between them. The CDR3 here is CASSSRTVSNQPQHF. DNA of the CDR3: TGTGCCAGTAGTTCGCGGACAGTTAGCAATCAGCCCCAGCATTTT.

This clone showed up just a few times. V is TRBV11-3 and J is TRBJ1-1, with 7 bases identical to TRBD1. Looked up from germline, CDR1 is SGHNT and CDR2 is YENEEA. J lost 1 base, V lost 6 bases, and 11 bases had no gene match. The CDR3 contains 16 residues. The CDR3 DNA follows: TGTGCCAGCAGTTTTACAGGGGCCCCGAGGAACACTGAAGCTTTCTTT. Encoded protein: CASSFTGAPRNTEAFF.